The 21 T cell receptor beta chains in this list originate from one sample, sequenced in a study of blood T cell repertoires in COVID-19. Using immunoSEQ multiplex PCR, the repertoire was profiled, and TCRdb retains in-frame clones only, with some absent. The sample has approximately 72,000 clones; 85% to 90% are singletons. Sequencing was performed on peripheral blood. Every receptor here comes from a woman older than 75 with active or convalescent COVID-19.

This rearrangement joins TRBV6-5 to TRBJ1-3; D is perhaps TRBD1 (6 bases). CDR1 is MNHEY, CDR2 SVGAGI, per germline. The CDR3 totals 15 residues. Trimming stripped 4 bases from V and 2 bases from J, with 12 bases between. DNA of the CDR3: TGTGCCAGCAGTTCTAGGACAGATCCTGGAAACACCATATATTTT. Amino acid sequence: CASSSRTDPGNTIYF.

This chain joins TRBV6-5 and TRBJ2-3; 10 bases are shared with TRBD1. Germline CDR1 and CDR2: MNHEY and SVGAGI. Germline trimming cut 6 bases from V and 6 bases from J; bases unmatched to any gene: 9. This CDR3 is 15 amino acids long. As DNA, the CDR3 is TGTGCCAGCAGAAATAATGGACAGGGGGGTGATACGCAGTATTTT. It translates to CASRNNGQGGDTQYF.

The V and J genes are TRBV6-5 and TRBJ1-4, with 8 bases identical to TRBD1. After removal of 0 bases from V and 8 bases from J, the junction contained 5 bases not matched to a gene. The CDR3 extends over 15 amino acids. CDR1 is MNHEY, CDR2 SVGAGI, per germline. The CDR3 coding sequence is TGTGCCAGCAGTTACTCGCCCGCAGGGGGCGAAAAACTGTTTTTT. It translates to CASSYSPAGGEKLFF.

This chain uses TRBV24-1 with TRBJ2-2; weak D call: TRBD2 (5 bases). CDR3 length: 15 amino acids. V was trimmed by 8 bases and J by 2 bases, leaving 14 bases between them. Germline lookup yields CDR1 KGHDR and CDR2 SFDVKD. The CDR3 coding sequence is TGTGCCACCAAACTAGATTCCGGCAACACCGGGGAGCTGTTTTTT. Translated: CATKLDSGNTGELFF.

V gene TRBV7-2 combines with J gene TRBJ1-2; 8 nucleotides align to TRBD1. The V and J ends lost 6 bases and 5 bases, in that order; junction bases with no gene match: 8. CDR3 length: 14 amino acids. Germline lookup yields CDR1 SGHTA and CDR2 FQGNSA. The CDR3 protein is CASSRQGRGYGYTF. In DNA form, the CDR3 reads TGTGCCAGCAGTCGACAGGGGCGGGGGTATGGCTACACCTTC.

This chain uses TRBV2 with TRBJ2-3; D is undetermined. CDR3 size: 14 residues. Germline CDR1 is SNHLY and CDR2 is FYNNEI. The germline V and J ends were trimmed by 4 bases and 2 bases, with 10 bases remaining between them. CDR3 sequence: CASSAGFDTDTQYF. The CDR3 bases are TGTGCCAGCAGTGCCGGTTTCGACACAGATACGCAGTATTTT.

The V and J genes are TRBV10-3 and TRBJ2-1; TRBD1 agrees at 8 bases. From germline, CDR1 is ENHRY and CDR2 SYGVKD. CDR3 size: 16 residues. Unmatched junction bases numbered 12, after V lost 4 bases and J lost 7 bases. Here the CDR3 reads CAISAIRGRRVNEQFF. The CDR3 bases are TGTGCCATCAGTGCTATCAGGGGGCGCAGGGTAAATGAGCAGTTCTTC.

The gene calls are TRBV7-2 and TRBJ1-3; maybe TRBD1 (6 bases). Trimming took off 5 bases at V and 3 bases at J, with 14 bases between the two ends. CDR1 is SGHTA, CDR2 FQGNSA, per germline. The CDR3 runs to 15 residues. DNA of the CDR3: TGTGCCAGCAGCCCAGGGGCGGGAGATGGAAACACCATATATTTT. This gives the protein CASSPGAGDGNTIYF.

V and J are TRBV11-2 and TRBJ1-2; 8 bases match TRBD1. Germline V gene data show CDR1 as SGHAT and CDR2 as FQNNGV. V was pared by 3 bases and J by 4 bases, with 7 bases of the junction left unmatched. The CDR3 contains 15 residues. The CDR3 protein is CASSFLATGGYGYTF. CDR3 nucleotide sequence: TGTGCCAGCAGCTTTCTGGCAACAGGGGGCTATGGCTACACCTTC.

The gene calls are TRBV19 and TRBJ1-2; 10 nucleotides match TRBD1. In germline, CDR1 is LNHDA, CDR2 SQIVND (reference sequence). Trimming at V came to 5 bases and at J to 5 bases, leaving 5 bases not matched to a gene. The CDR3 runs to 14 residues. CDR3 DNA: TGTGCCAGTAGTCGGGACAGGGGAAGTTATGGCTACACCTTC. Amino acids: CASSRDRGSYGYTF.

This chain joins TRBV21-1 and TRBJ2-3; the table gives TRBD1 as D, unverified against the DNA. TRBV21-1 is termed a pseudogene. The CDR3 length is 16 residues. The CDR3 sequence is CASSKVQGRGTDTQYF. CDR3 sequence (DNA): TGTGCCAGCAGCAAAGTCCAGGGGAGAGGCACAGATACGCAGTATTTT.

The V gene is TRBV2, the J gene TRBJ2-1; the match to TRBD1 covers 8 bases. This CDR3 has 16 residues. V gave up 6 bases and J gave up 5 bases; unmatched junction bases: 12. The germline gives CDR1 SNHLY, CDR2 FYNNEI. CDR3 amino acids: CASRDWTGLKNNEQFF. CDR3 nucleotide sequence: TGTGCCAGCAGAGACTGGACAGGGTTAAAAAACAATGAGCAGTTCTTC.

This rearrangement joins TRBV28 to TRBJ1-5; D may be TRBD1 (5 bases). This CDR3 region has 13 residues. The V end was cut by 7 bases, the J end by 7 bases, with 14 bases between. Germline-derived CDR1 and CDR2 are MDHEN and SYDVKM. Written as DNA, the CDR3 is TGTGCCAGCATCACTCCTGGGGCACAGCCCCAGCATTTT. Encoded protein: CASITPGAQPQHF.

The chain is built from TRBV4-1 and TRBJ1-5, with TRBD1 identical over 7 bases. CDR1 and CDR2 (germline): MGHRA, YSYEKL. This CDR3 spans 15 amino acids. Trimming cost V 0 bases and J 7 bases; bases outside gene matches: 6. The CDR3 protein is CASSQDLQGGQPQHF. CDR3 DNA: TGCGCCAGCAGCCAAGATCTCCAGGGGGGACAGCCCCAGCATTTT.

The V and J genes are TRBV6-5 and TRBJ2-7, with TRBD1 matching over 8 bases. This CDR3 comprises 16 residues. In germline, CDR1 is MNHEY, CDR2 SVGAGI. Unmatched junction bases numbered 11, after V lost 3 bases and J lost 4 bases. In DNA, the CDR3 is TGTGCCAGCAGTTATCACGGACAGGGAGGATCTTACGAGCAGTACTTC. This encodes CASSYHGQGGSYEQYF.

The chain employs TRBV9 and TRBJ2-7; 9 bases are a match to TRBD1. Germline trimming cut 3 bases from V and 7 bases from J; bases unmatched to any gene: 8. Per germline, CDR1 SGDLS and CDR2 YYNGEE. The CDR3 sequence is 14 residues long. CDR3 sequence reads: CASSETTGGLEQYF. CDR3 sequence (DNA): TGTGCCAGCAGCGAGACGACAGGGGGGCTAGAGCAGTACTTC.

The rearrangement links TRBV6-4 to TRBJ2-5; no definite D call. The V end lost 0 bases, the J end lost 3 bases, and 20 bases lay between the germline ends. Germline values: CDR1 MRHNA, CDR2 SNTAGT. The length of the CDR3 is 18 residues. The DNA for the CDR3 is TGTGCCAGCAGTGACTCGGAAACTAAATCCTCGTTGGAAGAGACCCAGTACTTC. Encoded protein: CASSDSETKSSLEETQYF.

The chain uses TRBV6-5 and TRBJ2-3; unclear D gene. The CDR3 length is 14 residues. Trimming removed 6 bases at V and 4 bases at J, with 14 bases between. CDR1 is MNHEY and CDR2 is SVGAGI in the germline V gene. This CDR3 is CASSPAPRADTQYF. As DNA, the CDR3 is TGTGCCAGCAGCCCCGCGCCACGGGCAGATACGCAGTATTTT.

The CDR3 sequence is CASSPSGGVGEQYF. The DNA for the CDR3 is TGTGCCAGCAGCCCAAGCGGGGGGGTTGGCGAGCAGTACTTC. The chain combines TRBV7-2 with TRBJ2-7; 10 bases are shared with TRBD2. Germline loops: CDR1 SGHTA, CDR2 FQGNSA. The V and J ends lost 5 bases and 6 bases, in that order; junction bases with no gene match: 7. The length of the CDR3 is 14 residues.

The chain couples TRBV19 to TRBJ2-7, with D tentatively TRBD2 (7 bases). The CDR3 runs to 16 residues. The V end lost 5 bases, the J end lost 0 bases, and 17 bases lay between the germline ends. Germline CDR1 is LNHDA and CDR2 is SQIVND (reference sequence). The CDR3 DNA follows: TGTGCCAGTAGTCCTGGGGGGGCAAGGACCTCCTACGAGCAGTACTTC. Protein sequence: CASSPGGARTSYEQYF.

This chain uses TRBV7-9 with TRBJ2-5; the match to TRBD2 covers 8 bases. Germline CDR1 SEHNR, CDR2 FQNEAQ (reference sequence). J gave up 2 bases and V 4 bases, and 9 bases lay outside the gene matches. The CDR3 is 16 residues long. CDR3 residues: CASSSRGGGTQETQYF. CDR3 nucleotides: TGTGCCAGCAGCTCGAGGGGCGGGGGGACTCAAGAGACCCAGTACTTC. Looking up the rest from reference TRBV7-9 and TRBJ2-5 gives the full variable domain: DTGVSQNPRHKITKRGQNVTFRCDPISEHNRLYWYRQTLGQGPEFLTYFQNEAQLEKSRLLSDRFSAERPKGSFSTLEIQRTEQGDSAMYLCASSSRGGGTQETQYFGPGTRLLVL.